The clone carrying this T cell receptor beta chain turned up a few times. As yet, its antigen is unknown. Each CDR3 protein gets one entry after TCRdb re-called the 5' RACE reads with MiXCR. The sample lists hundreds of thousands of distinct CDR3 sequences; 25% to 30% were seen once. CDR3 size: 14 residues. V shed 4 bases and J 3 bases; nucleotides not matched to a gene: 1. Germline CDR1 and CDR2: SGHTA and FQGNSA. The sample belongs to a study of CD8 T cells in ankylosing spondylitis. Study-level findings and limits: Blood of patients with ankylosing spondylitis appeared to be characterized by a TCR beta motif of 8 or 9 highly homologous variants. Reactive arthritis synovial fluid and blood were previously reported to contain some motif variants.

The sequence came from a male donor with ankylosing spondylitis. The sequenced sample consisted of blood, either unsorted or a sorted T cell fraction (not recorded which). The chain recombines TRBV7-2 with TRBJ2-1; 9 nucleotides line up with TRBD2. The CDR3 DNA reads TGTGCCAGCAGCTCGACTAGCGGCTACAATGAGCAGTTCTTC. As protein: CASSSTSGYNEQFF. Looking up the rest from reference TRBV7-2 and TRBJ2-1 gives the full variable domain: GAGVSQSPSNKVTEKGKDVELRCDPISGHTALYWYRQSLGQGLEFLIYFQGNSAPDKSGLPSDRFSAERTGGSVSTLTIQRTQQEDSAVYLCASSSTSGYNEQFFGPGTRLTVL.